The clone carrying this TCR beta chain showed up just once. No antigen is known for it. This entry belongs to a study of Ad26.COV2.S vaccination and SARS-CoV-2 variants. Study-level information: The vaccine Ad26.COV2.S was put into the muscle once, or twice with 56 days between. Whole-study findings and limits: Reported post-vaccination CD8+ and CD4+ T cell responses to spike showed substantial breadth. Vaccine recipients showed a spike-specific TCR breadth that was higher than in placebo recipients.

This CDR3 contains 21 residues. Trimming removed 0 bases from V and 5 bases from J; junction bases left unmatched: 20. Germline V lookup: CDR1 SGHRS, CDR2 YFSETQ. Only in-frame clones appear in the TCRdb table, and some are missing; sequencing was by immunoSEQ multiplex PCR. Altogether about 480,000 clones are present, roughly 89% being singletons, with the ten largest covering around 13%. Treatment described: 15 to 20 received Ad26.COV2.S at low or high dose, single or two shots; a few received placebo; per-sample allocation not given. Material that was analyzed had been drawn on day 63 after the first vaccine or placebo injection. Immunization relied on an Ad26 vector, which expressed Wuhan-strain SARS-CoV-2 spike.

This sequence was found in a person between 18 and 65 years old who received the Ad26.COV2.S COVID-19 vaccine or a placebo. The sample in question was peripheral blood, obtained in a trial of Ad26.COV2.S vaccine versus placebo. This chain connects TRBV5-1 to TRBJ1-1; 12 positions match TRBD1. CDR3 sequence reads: CASSLVFYTRRDRGLGTEAFF. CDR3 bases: TGCGCCAGCAGCTTGGTTTTTTATACCCGGCGGGACAGGGGGCTGGGAACTGAAGCTTTCTTT.